This T cell receptor (beta chain) comes out of a study of blood T cells in healthy people across ages (dated by TCRdb to 2015 to 2017). About the study as a whole: Template switching captured roughly one uniquely barcoded TCR beta cDNA molecule per two T cells in model experiments. Using the same blood draw, the study looked at two additional independent replicas of 1 million unique cDNA reads for two donors, one aged 18 to 29 and the other aged 80 or older. Four age groups were formed from the donors: young (average about 16 years), middle-aged (approximately 42), aged (about 62) and long-lived (more than 75). To track age-related changes in TCR beta repertoire diversity, the study relied on deep sequencing normalized with unique cDNA molecular identifiers. To avoid experimental bias, donors of different ages were randomly spread across the sequencing lanes.

Via the germline V gene (reference sequence), CDR1 is DFQATT and CDR2 SNEGSKA. From its cysteine to its phenylalanine, the CDR3 spans 13 amino acids. This entry keeps only the CDR3 DNA: 39 bases, framed from base 1. Comments on this clonotype: The antigen it recognizes is unknown. The junction and the germline gene differ at one end; a read error may be behind it.

The donors were 40 or so Caucasian individuals from Russia, aged roughly 6 to 100 years, who were systemically healthy. Each donor gave 8 to 10 milliliters of peripheral blood, drawn into EDTA-treated Vacutainer tubes. Ficoll-Paque density-gradient centrifugation was used to isolate PBMCs, with at least 7 million per sample. Trizol reagent was used to extract total RNA from the PBMCs, yielding at least 6 micrograms per sample. The percentages of naive CD45RAhigh/CD27high T cells were determined by flow cytometry on a PBMC aliquot from every donor. What the authors observed across the whole study: Bulk unsorted PBMC profiling prevented conclusive comparison of naive and antigen-experienced compartments. Estimates of total diversity based on one million sequenced T cells were considered lower bounds and underestimates. The CMV infection status of donors was not known, potentially confounding age-related changes in expanded clonotypes. Compared with the aged group, the long-lived group had more naive CD4+ T cells, fewer expanded clones and increased TCR diversity, suggesting age selection. Observed TCR beta diversity correlated strongly with the percentage of naive T cells measured by flow cytometry. Observed TCR beta diversity per million T cells fell roughly linearly with age, and a significant reduction was already apparent by age roughly 40.

The library relied on 5' RACE. TCRdb lists the instrument as Illumina HiSeq 2500. A second PCR of roughly 7 to 11 cycles was performed with a sample-barcoded 5' primer and a J-beta primer mix. Each TCR beta cDNA molecule received a unique molecular identifier from a template-switch 5' adaptor carrying 12 random nucleotides. At least 2.5 million CDR3-containing paired-end reads were obtained from each sample. First-strand cDNA was synthesized from all RNA with the Mint cDNA synthesis kit, primed by a TRBC-specific oligonucleotide. All cDNA was treated with uracil-DNA glycosylase and then went through a first 18-cycle PCR with the universal primers M1SS and BC2_uni_R. The source study handled its data this way. Normalization of each sample was performed by random selection of 1 million high-quality reads, each carrying a distinct molecular identifier. Reads with shared molecular identifiers were discarded instead of being binned into consensus sequences. MiTCR, set to a Q25 quality threshold and the strictest error-elimination algorithm, was used for CDR3 identification, clonotype clustering and error correction. A nonparametric unseen species model using Euler transformation provided a lower-bound estimate of total TCR beta diversity. TCRdb reworked the public reads: Q25 trimming with fastp, MiXCR clone assembly, productive beta chains retained. Records with the same CDR3 protein are collapsed into one entry carrying the most frequent genes and DNA. TCRdb's processing, not the authors' own work, is the source of the V and J calls. The sample records 600,000 or so distinct CDR3 sequences, 20% to 25% of which are singletons. 3.6% of the sample goes to the ten largest clones.

The V and J genes are TRBV20-1 and TRBJ1-2, with a tentative D gene TRBD1 over 5 matching bases. Sequenced input: blood. This receptor was taken from a man in his 70s in good health. The nucleotide sequence is TGCAGTGCCAGAGGGCAGGGAAACTATGGCTACACCTTC. Its protein reads: CSARGQGNYGYTF.